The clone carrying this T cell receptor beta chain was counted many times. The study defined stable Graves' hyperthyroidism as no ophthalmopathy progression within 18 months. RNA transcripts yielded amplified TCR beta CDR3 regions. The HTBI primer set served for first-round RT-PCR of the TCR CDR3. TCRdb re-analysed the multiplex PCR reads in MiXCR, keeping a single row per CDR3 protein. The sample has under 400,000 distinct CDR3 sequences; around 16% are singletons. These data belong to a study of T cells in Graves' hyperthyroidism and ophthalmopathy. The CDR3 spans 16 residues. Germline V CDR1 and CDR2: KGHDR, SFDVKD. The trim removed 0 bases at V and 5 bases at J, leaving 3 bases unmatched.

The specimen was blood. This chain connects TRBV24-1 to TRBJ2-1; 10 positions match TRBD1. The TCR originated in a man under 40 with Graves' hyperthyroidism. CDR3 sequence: CATSDLGDRGHNEQFF. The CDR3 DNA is TGTGCCACCAGTGATTTGGGCGACAGGGGGCACAATGAGCAGTTCTTC.